These T cell receptor beta chains were read from a single sample in a study of identical twins. One entry per CDR3 protein, called by TCRdb with MiXCR from the 5' RACE reads. Counted here are 570,000 or so distinct CDR3 sequences, 7.5% to 10% occurring once; the ten biggest clones make up approximately 3.2%. Separately, the same data were catalogued under a study of yellow fever vaccine responses in identical twins.

The specimen was PBMCs. Every receptor here comes from a woman aged 18-29 years in good health. Each CDR3 is given with its conserved first and last residue. D genes are given only for firm matches. Some rows mark clone size as missing; the rest say once, few, many or name a class of expanded clone.

TRBJ2-5 NA TRBV20-1 TRBD2 TGCAGTGCTCTTAGCGGGGGCCAAGAGACCCAGTACTTC CSALSGGQETQYF
TRBJ2-7 few TRBV15 NA TGTGCCACCAGCAGAGTGGCTAGCGACTTCTACGAGCAGTACTTC CATSRVASDFYEQYF
TRBJ2-7 few TRBV7-9 NA TGTGCCAGCAGCCCCCCGGGGTATTACGAGCAGTACTTC CASSPPGYYEQYF
TRBJ2-4 few TRBV14 NA TGTGCCAGCAGCCACCTCGGGCACTGGGGCATTCAGTACTTC CASSHLGHWGIQYF
TRBJ2-2 NA TRBV5-1 NA TGCGCCAGCAGCTTTCCTGAGGGGAACACCGGGGAGCTGTTTTTT CASSFPEGNTGELFF
TRBJ2-7 few TRBV7-2 NA TGTGCCAGCAGCCTGCGGACAAGTCACGAGCAGTACTTC CASSLRTSHEQYF
TRBJ2-1 many TRBV11-2 NA TGTGCCAGCAGCCAGCGGGTATCCTACAATGAGCAGTTCTTC CASSQRVSYNEQFF
TRBJ2-1 NA TRBV7-2 NA TGTGCCAGCAGCTTTAGCGTGGGGATGAGCTCCTACAATGAGCAGTTCTTC CASSFSVGMSSYNEQFF
TRBJ2-5 few TRBV7-6 TRBD2 TGTGCCAGCAGCCGCGGGAGTTCCCTGGAGACCCAGTACTTC CASSRGSSLETQYF
TRBJ1-1 few TRBV9 TRBD1 TGTGCCAGCAGCCCTTGGACAGGGGGCGATGAAGCTTTCTTT CASSPWTGGDEAFF
TRBJ2-7 NA TRBV20-1 TRBD1 TGCAGTGCCCCCCATGGTCCGGGACAGGGGGCCCACGAGCAGTACTTC CSAPHGPGQGAHEQYF
TRBJ1-6 few TRBV12-3/TRBV12-4 NA TGTGCCAGCAGTCCTCGAGGGGCTAATTCACCCCTCCACTTT CASSPRGANSPLHF
TRBJ2-7 NA TRBV29-1 NA TGCAGCGTTGTTCCAGGGGAAACCTACGAGCAGTACTTC CSVVPGETYEQYF
TRBJ2-7 few TRBV14 NA TGTGCCAGCAGCCAAGCCGGGACTCGAAACTCCTACGAGCAGTACTTC CASSQAGTRNSYEQYF
TRBJ2-1 NA TRBV4-2 NA TGTGCCAGCAGCCAAGATTATGAGTCCTACAATGAGCAGTTCTTC CASSQDYESYNEQFF
TRBJ2-7 few TRBV18 TRBD2 TGTGCCAGCTCACCACCGGATAGGCGGGAGGGGCTCTACGAGCAGTACTTC CASSPPDRREGLYEQYF
TRBJ2-3 many TRBV27 NA TGTGCCAGCACAGTAGCGGCTAGCACAGATACGCAGTATTTT CASTVAASTDTQYF
TRBJ2-3 NA TRBV28 NA TGTGCCAGCAGTCACTCCGCCACAGATACGCAGTATTTT CASSHSATDTQYF
TRBJ2-7 NA TRBV15 TRBD1 TGTGCCACCAGGGGACAGGGGGATTACGAGCAGTACTTC CATRGQGDYEQYF
TRBJ1-1 many TRBV5-1 TRBD1 TGCGCCAGCAGCGGAGACAGGGACACTGAAGCTTTCTTT CASSGDRDTEAFF
TRBJ2-3 NA TRBV6-2/TRBV6-3 TRBD2 TGTGCCAGCAGTTACGATATACTAGCGGGAGGAAGGACAGATACGCAGTATTTT CASSYDILAGGRTDTQYF
TRBJ2-7 NA TRBV7-2 NA TGTGCCAGCAGCTTTTACGCGACCGGGAAGTACGAGCAGTACTTC CASSFYATGKYEQYF
TRBJ2-2 many TRBV6-2/TRBV6-3 NA TGTGCCAGCACTCAGACAGGACTTTTCACCGGGGAGCTGTTTTTT CASTQTGLFTGELFF
TRBJ1-1 NA TRBV5-1 NA TGCGCCAGCAGCTATGGACGGGGGTCTAACACTGAAGCTTTCTTT CASSYGRGSNTEAFF
TRBJ2-3 few TRBV12-3/TRBV12-4 NA TGTGCCAGCAGTTTCCCCGGATTAGATACGCAGTATTTT CASSFPGLDTQYF
TRBJ2-1 NA TRBV7-9 TRBD1 TGTGCCAGCAGCCTCGGGACAGGGGGCATCGATGAGCAGTTCTTC CASSLGTGGIDEQFF
TRBJ2-7 few TRBV4-3 NA TGCGCCAGCAGCCAAGACTGGGCGGGTATAGCCTACGAGCAGTACTTC CASSQDWAGIAYEQYF
TRBJ2-1 few TRBV19 TRBD1 TGTGCCAGTACCACAACAGGGGTCAGCTCCTACAATGAGCAGTTCTTC CASTTTGVSSYNEQFF
TRBJ2-7 NA TRBV29-1 NA TGCAGCGTTGGGGCAGGGGATCCCCCTTACGAGCAGTACTTC CSVGAGDPPYEQYF
TRBJ2-1 NA TRBV7-6 TRBD2 TGTGCCAGCAGCTTAGGTTTAAGCGGGAGGGCCGCGAATGAGCAGTTCTTC CASSLGLSGRAANEQFF
TRBJ2-5 NA TRBV3-1 TRBD2 TGTGCCAGCAGCAAATTCGCTAGCGGGGGGACTCAAGAGACCCAGTACTTC CASSKFASGGTQETQYF
TRBJ1-1 many TRBV7-9 NA TGTGCCAGCAGCCCAGGGATGGTCACTGAAGCTTTCTTT CASSPGMVTEAFF
TRBJ2-7 few TRBV23-1 TRBD1 TGCGCCAGCGGCAGACAGGGCGAGGCCATATCGTACGAGCAGTACTTC CASGRQGEAISYEQYF
TRBJ1-6 few TRBV10-2 NA TGCGCCAGCAGTGAGGGAGGCCTTTTTAGGTCACCCCTCCACTTT CASSEGGLFRSPLHF
TRBJ1-4 many TRBV5-1 NA TGCGCCAGCAGCTTGGACCCCGGTGCAACTAATGAAAAACTGTTTTTT CASSLDPGATNEKLFF
TRBJ1-1 many TRBV7-2 TRBD1 TGTGCCAGCAGCTGGGACAGGGGCGTCACTGAAGCTTTCTTT CASSWDRGVTEAFF
TRBJ2-1 NA TRBV20-1 NA TGCAGTGCAAGGAATCGCTCCTACAATGAGCAGTTCTTC CSARNRSYNEQFF
TRBJ2-7 NA TRBV10-3 NA TGTGCCACCAGACAGGCCTCCTACGAGCAGTACTTC CATRQASYEQYF
TRBJ1-1 NA TRBV7-9 NA TGTGCCAGCAGCTATCTAATTGGCACTGAAGCTTTCTTT CASSYLIGTEAFF
TRBJ2-1 NA TRBV10-3 TRBD2 TGTGCCATCAAGGAAGGGACTAGCAACTGGGAGCAGTTCTTC CAIKEGTSNWEQFF
TRBJ2-5 few TRBV5-1 NA TGCGCCAGCAGCTTGAGGCGACAAGAGACCCAGTACTTC CASSLRRQETQYF
TRBJ1-2 NA TRBV7-2 TRBD1 TGTGCCAGCAGCTCCCAGGGGGCACTCCGGGCGGGTGGCTACACCTTC CASSSQGALRAGGYTF
TRBJ2-1 many TRBV6-5 NA TGTGCCAGCAGTTACAGGGGTGGAGGGTACAATGAGCAGTTCTTC CASSYRGGGYNEQFF
TRBJ2-7 many TRBV9 NA TGTGCCAGCAGCGGAAATCCCCCTTACAGTGAGCAGTACTTC CASSGNPPYSEQYF
TRBJ1-5 few TRBV12-3/TRBV12-4 NA TGTGCCAGCAGTTCCCGGGCCCTCTCGAATAGCAATCAGCCCCAGCATTTT CASSSRALSNSNQPQHF
TRBJ2-1 many TRBV5-1 NA TGCGCCAGCAGCATACCGCTGGGACACAGCAATGAGCAGTTCTTC CASSIPLGHSNEQFF
TRBJ2-4 NA TRBV11-2 NA TGTGCCAGCAGCTTATCCCTGCCAGGCCGAGAAGCCAAAAACATTCAGTACTTC CASSLSLPGREAKNIQYF
TRBJ2-5 NA TRBV6-2/TRBV6-3 NA TGTGCCAGCAGTTACGGTATCGAAGAGACCCAGTACTTC CASSYGIEETQYF
TRBJ2-1 many TRBV7-9 NA TGTGCCAGCAGCTTAGCCAGGGCGTCCTCAAAATACAATGAGCAGTTCTTC CASSLARASSKYNEQFF
TRBJ1-2 NA TRBV5-5 NA TGTGCCAGCAGCTTTAGAGACAGTGGCACGGACGGCTACACCTTC CASSFRDSGTDGYTF
TRBJ2-7 NA TRBV5-1 NA TGCGCCAGCAGCCAGGACACGTCTTTAACCTACGAGCAGTACTTC CASSQDTSLTYEQYF
TRBJ2-3 once TRBV5-1 NA TGCGCCAGCAGCGGCGTGAGTGGGGCCACGGATACGCAGTATTTT CASSGVSGATDTQYF
TRBJ1-6 few TRBV5-1 NA TGCGCCAGCAGCCAAGGTAACAGGGACGGCTATAATTCACCCCTCCACTTT CASSQGNRDGYNSPLHF
TRBJ2-7 few TRBV6-1 TRBD2 TGTGCCAGCAGTCCTAATAGCGGGAGCGGGTACGAGCAGTACTTC CASSPNSGSGYEQYF
TRBJ2-5 NA TRBV20-1 TRBD2 TGCAGTGCGCCTGGGGGAGGGGACCAAGAGACCCAGTACTTC CSAPGGGDQETQYF
TRBJ1-2 few TRBV20-1 NA TGCAGTGCTAGCGAGGACAGCTATGGCTACACCTTC CSASEDSYGYTF
TRBJ1-5 once TRBV6-5 NA TGTGCCAGCAGTTACTTCACGGTATCTCGGGCTCAGCCCCAGCATTTT CASSYFTVSRAQPQHF